Sequencing of this T cell receptor (beta chain) was carried out in a study of T cells in tuberculosis. Study in general: Sequenced TCRs come from CD1B-GMM tetramer-binding T cells. Within 7 days of starting treatment, or before, PBMC were stored.

CDR1 MNHEY and CDR2 SMNVEV come from the germline V gene (reference sequence). V gave up 1 base and J gave up 6 bases; unmatched junction bases: 3. The CDR3 length is 15 residues. To note about this clone: Its cognate antigen is unknown.

Produced via immunoSEQ multiplex PCR; TCRdb's table is partial and in-frame only. The sample carries tens of thousands of clones, 75% to 95% recorded once. Whole-study findings and limits: Smaller alpha distances in active tuberculosis partly reflected shorter CDR3-alpha lengths.

Time point meaning: new active TB diagnosis, blood taken before or within 7 days of starting treatment. This receptor was obtained from an adult with tuberculosis. The sequenced sample was PBMCs, obtained at tuberculosis diagnosis. This sequence joins TRBV27 and TRBJ1-6, with 7 bases aligning to TRBD1. The CDR3 coding sequence is TGTGCCAGCAGTTTATTGCAGGGGGGTAATTCACCCCTCCACTTT. Translation gives CASSLLQGGNSPLHF.